This T cell receptor (beta chain) was recovered during a study of T cells after yellow fever vaccination. TCRdb itself ran the 5' RACE reads through MiXCR, one entry per CDR3 protein. The sample contains about 69,000 distinct CDR3 sequences, around 6.2% of which appear only once. This clonotype came up many times. This CDR3 has 14 residues. V was shortened by 0 bases and J by 0 bases, with 8 bases between the two germline ends. Germline V gene data show CDR1 as DFQATT and CDR2 as SNEGSKA (reference sequence). The chain links TRBV20-1 to TRBJ2-5, with no clear D. The TCR comes from a man between 18 and 35 years old who received the YFV17D yellow fever vaccine. Specimen: CD4+ T cells sorted from PBMCs, collected less than 18 days after the first yellow fever vaccination. The CDR3: CSARDLRNQETQYF. The CDR3 DNA reads as TGCAGTGCTAGAGATCTCCGTAACCAAGAGACCCAGTACTTC.